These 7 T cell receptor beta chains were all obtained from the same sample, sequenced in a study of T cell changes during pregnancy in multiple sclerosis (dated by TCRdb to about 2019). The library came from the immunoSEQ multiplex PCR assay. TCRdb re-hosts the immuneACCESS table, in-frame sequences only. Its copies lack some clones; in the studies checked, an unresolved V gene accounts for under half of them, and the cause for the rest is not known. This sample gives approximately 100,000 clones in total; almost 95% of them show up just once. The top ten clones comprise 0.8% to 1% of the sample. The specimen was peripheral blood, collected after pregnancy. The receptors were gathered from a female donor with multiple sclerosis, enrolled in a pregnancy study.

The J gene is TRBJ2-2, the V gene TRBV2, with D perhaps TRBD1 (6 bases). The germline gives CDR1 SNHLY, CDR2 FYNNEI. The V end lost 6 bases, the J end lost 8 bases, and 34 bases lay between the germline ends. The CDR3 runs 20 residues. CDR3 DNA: TGTGCCAGCAGCAGTGGGGGCAGGGGAGCCCTCCTCGGGGCAGCTGGGGAGCTGTTTTTT. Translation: CASSSGGRGALLGAAGELFF.

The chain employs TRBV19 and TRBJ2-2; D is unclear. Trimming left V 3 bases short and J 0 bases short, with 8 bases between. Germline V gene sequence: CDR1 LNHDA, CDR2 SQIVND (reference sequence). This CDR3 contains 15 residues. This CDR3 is CASSIGPTNTGELFF. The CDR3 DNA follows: TGTGCCAGTAGTATTGGCCCGACGAACACCGGGGAGCTGTTTTTT.

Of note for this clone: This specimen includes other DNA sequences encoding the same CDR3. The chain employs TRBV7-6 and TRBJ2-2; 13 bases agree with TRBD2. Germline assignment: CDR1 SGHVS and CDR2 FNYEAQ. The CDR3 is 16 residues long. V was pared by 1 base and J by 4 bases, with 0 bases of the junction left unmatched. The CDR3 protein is CASSLGLAGGTGELFF. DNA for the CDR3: TGTGCCAGCAGCTTAGGACTAGCGGGAGGCACCGGGGAGCTGTTTTTT.

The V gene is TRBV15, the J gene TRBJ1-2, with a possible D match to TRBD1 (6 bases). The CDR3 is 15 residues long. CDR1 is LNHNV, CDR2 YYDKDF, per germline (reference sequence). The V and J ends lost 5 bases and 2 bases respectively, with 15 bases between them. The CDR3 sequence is CATSRYRVPNYGYTF. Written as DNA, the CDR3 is TGTGCCACCAGCCGATACAGGGTTCCAAACTATGGCTACACCTTC.

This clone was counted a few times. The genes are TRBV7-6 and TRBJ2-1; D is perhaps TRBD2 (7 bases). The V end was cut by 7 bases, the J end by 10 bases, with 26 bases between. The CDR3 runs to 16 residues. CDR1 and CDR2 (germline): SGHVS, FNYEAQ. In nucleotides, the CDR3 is TGTGCCAGCACCCCAGGGGAGGGGGGGGCGGACTGGGAGCAGTTCTTC. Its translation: CASTPGEGGADWEQFF.

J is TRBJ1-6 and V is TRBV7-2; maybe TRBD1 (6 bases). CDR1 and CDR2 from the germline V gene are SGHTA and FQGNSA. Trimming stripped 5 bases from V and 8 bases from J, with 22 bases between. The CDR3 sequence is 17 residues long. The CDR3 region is CASSRPSTGVEHSPLHF. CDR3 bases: TGTGCCAGCAGCCGCCCATCGACAGGAGTAGAACATTCACCCCTCCACTTT.

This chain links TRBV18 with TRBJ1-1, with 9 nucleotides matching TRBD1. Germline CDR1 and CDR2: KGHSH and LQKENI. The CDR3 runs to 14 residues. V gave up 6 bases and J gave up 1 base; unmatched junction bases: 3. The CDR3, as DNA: TGTGCCAGCTCGACAGGGGGGAAGAACACTGAAGCTTTCTTT. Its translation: CASSTGGKNTEAFF.